These 10 T cell receptor beta chains were all obtained from the same sample, sequenced in a study of CD8 T cells in ankylosing spondylitis. These receptors have no identified antigens. TCRdb re-called the 5' RACE reads through MiXCR, storing one row per CDR3 protein. The table lists a few hundred thousand distinct CDR3 sequences, 15% to 20% of them singletons. Whole-study findings and limits: One TCR beta motif, made up of roughly 8 highly homologous variants, appeared characteristic of ankylosing spondylitis blood.

Sequenced input: blood, either unsorted or a sorted T cell fraction (not recorded which). The source of these receptors is a male donor with ankylosing spondylitis.

This clonotype was picked up many times. This chain uses TRBV12-3 or TRBV12-4 with TRBJ1-1; perhaps TRBD1 as D (5 bases). V was shortened by 8 bases and J by 0 bases, with 22 bases between the two germline ends. This CDR3 has 17 residues. In nucleotides, the CDR3 is TGTGCCAGCTCATCAACCTCCTCGGGACCGGTGAACACTGAAGCTTTCTTT. It specifies CASSSTSSGPVNTEAFF.

The genes are TRBV15 and TRBJ2-7; D is possibly TRBD1 (5 bases). The V and J ends lost 1 base and 3 bases respectively, with 10 bases between them. Germline assignment: CDR1 LNHNV and CDR2 YYDKDF (reference sequence). The CDR3 is made up of 14 amino acids. For the CDR3, the DNA is TGTGCCACCAGCAGAGCTGGGGCCAGCTACGAGCAGTACTTC. It is translated as CATSRAGASYEQYF.

The CDR3 is CASRGFRRMEQYF. CDR3 DNA: TGTGCCAGCCGGGGGTTTAGGAGGATGGAGCAGTACTTC. The J gene is TRBJ2-7, the V gene TRBV13; tentatively, D is TRBD2 (6 bases). The CDR3 covers 13 residues. Germline V gives CDR1 PRHDT, CDR2 FYEKMQ (reference sequence). V shed 8 bases and J shed 7 bases, with 18 bases lying between them.

The chain employs TRBV5-5 and TRBJ2-7; D ambiguous. V was clipped by 5 bases and J by 0 bases, with 12 bases between them. The length of the CDR3 is 14 residues. The V gene's germline CDR1 is SGHKS and CDR2 YYEKEE (reference sequence). The DNA for the CDR3 is TGTGCCAGCAGGGCAGGCTCCAGCTCCTACGAGCAGTACTTC. It codes for CASRAGSSSYEQYF. Based on the CDR3 plus reference TRBV5-5 and TRBJ2-7, the full variable domain is DAGVTQSPTHLIKTRGQQVTLRCSPISGHKSVSWYQQVLGQGPQFIFQYYEKEERGRGNFPDRFSARQFPNYSSELNVNALLLGDSALYLCASRAGSSSYEQYFGPGTRLTVT.

The rearrangement links TRBV5-1 to TRBJ2-2; a weak D match, TRBD2 (6 bases). CDR1 is SGHRS, CDR2 YFSETQ, per germline. The CDR3 runs 16 residues. V lost 2 bases and J 2 bases, leaving 13 bases between the germline ends. CDR3 sequence: CASSFELAFNTGELFF. CDR3 DNA sequence: TGCGCCAGCAGCTTTGAACTAGCTTTTAACACCGGGGAGCTGTTTTTT.

This clonotype was found a few times. The chain joins TRBV29-1 to TRBJ2-3; unclear D gene. The CDR3 is 12 residues long. V was cut by 3 bases and J by 4 bases, with 8 bases left in between. Germline CDR1 reads SQVTM; CDR2 reads ANQGSEA. The CDR3 loop reads CSVETFADTQYF. The DNA for the CDR3 is TGCAGCGTTGAGACTTTCGCAGATACGCAGTATTTT.

V is TRBV6-4 and J is TRBJ2-1; D not certain. This CDR3 has 12 residues. V lost 3 bases, J lost 9 bases, and 9 bases lay in between. Germline V gene lookup returns CDR1 MRHNA and CDR2 SNTAGT. CDR3 in amino acids: CASSELACEQFF. The CDR3 region has the DNA TGTGCCAGCAGTGAATTGGCTTGTGAGCAGTTCTTC.

This clonotype was counted between two and nine times. V gene TRBV7-9 combines with J gene TRBJ1-1, with D maybe TRBD1 (5 bases). This CDR3 comprises 14 residues. The V gene's germline CDR1 is SEHNR and CDR2 FQNEAQ (reference sequence). The V gene lost 5 bases and the J gene lost 3 bases, with 13 bases spanning the gap. The CDR3 loop reads CASSIGGGDTEAFF. For the CDR3, the DNA is TGTGCCAGCAGCATCGGGGGGGGGGACACTGAAGCTTTCTTT.

This clonotype was counted a few times. The CDR3 coding sequence is TGTGCCAGCACCAGAATCGGGGACAGAGAGGAGACCCAGTACTTC. Protein sequence: CASTRIGDREETQYF. V and J are TRBV12-3 or TRBV12-4 and TRBJ2-5; the match to TRBD1 covers 7 bases. The CDR3 has 15 residues. V trimming: 7 bases; J trimming: 5 bases; junction bases outside the gene matches: 13.

This clonotype has at least ten counts. This chain uses TRBV4-2 with TRBJ2-1, with TRBD1 matching over 7 bases. This CDR3 region has 16 residues. Trimming took 1 base from V and 0 from J; bases not matched to a gene: 3. CDR1 is LGHNA, CDR2 YNFKEQ, per germline. The CDR3 reads CASSQGGGGSYNEQFF. DNA of the CDR3: TGTGCCAGCAGCCAAGGAGGGGGCGGCTCCTACAATGAGCAGTTCTTC.